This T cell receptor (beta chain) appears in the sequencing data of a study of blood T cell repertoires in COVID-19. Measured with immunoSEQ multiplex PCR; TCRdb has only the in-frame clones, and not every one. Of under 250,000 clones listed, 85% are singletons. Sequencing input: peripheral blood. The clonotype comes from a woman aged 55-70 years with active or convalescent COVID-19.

CDR3 amino acids: CASSLEAGGYNEQFF. CDR3 in DNA: TGCGCCAGCAGCTTGGAGGCGGGAGGCTACAATGAGCAGTTCTTC. This chain uses TRBV5-1 with TRBJ2-1; 8 nucleotides agree with TRBD2. This CDR3 contains 15 residues. The trim removed 0 bases at V and 3 bases at J, leaving 2 bases unmatched. The germline gives CDR1 SGHRS, CDR2 YFSETQ. The variable domain in full, with the rest retrieved from reference TRBV5-1 and TRBJ2-1, is KAGVTQTPRYLIKTRGQQVTLSCSPISGHRSVSWYQQTPGQGLQFLFEYFSETQRNKGNFPGRFSGRQFSNSRSEMNVSTLELGDSALYLCASSLEAGGYNEQFFGPGTRLTVL.